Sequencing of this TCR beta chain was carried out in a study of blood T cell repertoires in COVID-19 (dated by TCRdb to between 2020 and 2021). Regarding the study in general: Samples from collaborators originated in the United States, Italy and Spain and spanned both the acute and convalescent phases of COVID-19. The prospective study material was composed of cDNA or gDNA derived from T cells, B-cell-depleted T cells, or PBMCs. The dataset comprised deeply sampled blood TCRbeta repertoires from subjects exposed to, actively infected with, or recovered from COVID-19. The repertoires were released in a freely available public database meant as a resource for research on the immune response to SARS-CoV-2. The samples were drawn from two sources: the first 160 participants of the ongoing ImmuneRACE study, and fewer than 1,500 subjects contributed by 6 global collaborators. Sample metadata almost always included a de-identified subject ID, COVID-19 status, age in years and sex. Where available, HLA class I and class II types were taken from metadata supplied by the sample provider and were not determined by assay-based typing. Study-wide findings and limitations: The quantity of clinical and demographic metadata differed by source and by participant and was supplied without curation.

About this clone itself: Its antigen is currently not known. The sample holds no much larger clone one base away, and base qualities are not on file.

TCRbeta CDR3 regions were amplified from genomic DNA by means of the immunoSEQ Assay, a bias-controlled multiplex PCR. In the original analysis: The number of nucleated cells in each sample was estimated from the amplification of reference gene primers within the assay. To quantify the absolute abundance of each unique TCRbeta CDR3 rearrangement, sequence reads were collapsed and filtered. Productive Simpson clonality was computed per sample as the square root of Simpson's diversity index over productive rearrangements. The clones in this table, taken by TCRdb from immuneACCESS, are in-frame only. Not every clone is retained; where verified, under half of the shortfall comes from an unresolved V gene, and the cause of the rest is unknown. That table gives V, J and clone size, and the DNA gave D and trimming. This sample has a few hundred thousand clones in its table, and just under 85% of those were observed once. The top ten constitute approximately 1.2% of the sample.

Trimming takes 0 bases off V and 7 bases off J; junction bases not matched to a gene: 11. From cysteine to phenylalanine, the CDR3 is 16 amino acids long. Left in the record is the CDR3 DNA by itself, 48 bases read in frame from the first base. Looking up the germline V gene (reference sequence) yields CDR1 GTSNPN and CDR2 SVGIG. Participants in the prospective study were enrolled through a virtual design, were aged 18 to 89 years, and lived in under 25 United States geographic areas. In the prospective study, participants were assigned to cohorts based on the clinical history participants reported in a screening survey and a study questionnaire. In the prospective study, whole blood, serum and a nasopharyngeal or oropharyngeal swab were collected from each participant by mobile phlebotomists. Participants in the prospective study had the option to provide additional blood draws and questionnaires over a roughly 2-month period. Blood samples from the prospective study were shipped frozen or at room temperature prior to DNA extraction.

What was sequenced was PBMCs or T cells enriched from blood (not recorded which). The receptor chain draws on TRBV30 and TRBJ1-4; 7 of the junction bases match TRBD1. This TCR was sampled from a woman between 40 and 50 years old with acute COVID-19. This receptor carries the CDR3 CAWSVEGARRSEKLFF. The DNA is TGTGCCTGGAGTGTTGAGGGGGCTCGTAGGTCTGAAAAACTGTTTTTT.